Below, 20 T cell receptor beta chains from the same sample are listed, as sequenced in a study of T-cell memory formation after mild COVID-19. In TCRdb, the 5' RACE reads were re-called with MiXCR into one record per CDR3 protein. The sample has a few hundred thousand distinct CDR3 sequences; 20% to 25% are singletons. Sample: PBMCs or a T cell subset sorted from them (not recorded which). These receptors originate from a man in his late teens or twenties who had mild COVID-19 (a few samples of this study predate the infection). Cell type and time point are not known.

This chain links TRBV29-1 with TRBJ2-3; possibly TRBD1 or TRBD2 for D (5 bases each). V lost 6 bases, J lost 0 bases, and 7 bases lay in between. Germline CDR1 reads SQVTM; CDR2 reads ANQGSEA. The CDR3 consists of 12 residues. This chain's CDR3 is CSVGPSTDTQYF. For the CDR3, the DNA is TGCAGCGTGGGACCTAGCACAGATACGCAGTATTTT.

The chain is built from TRBV4-2 and TRBJ2-5; TRBD2 matches 15 bases. CDR1 and CDR2 (germline): LGHNA, YNFKEQ. V shed 4 bases, J shed 3 bases, and the junction held 9 bases outside the gene matches. The CDR3 has 18 residues. DNA of the CDR3: TGTGCCAGCAGCCTCCGGGGACTAGCGGGGGGCCCCGAAGAGACCCAGTACTTC. It yields the protein CASSLRGLAGGPEETQYF.

This clonotype was recorded many times. V gene TRBV5-1 combines with J gene TRBJ2-2, with D tentatively TRBD1 (6 bases). V was cut by 0 bases and J by 2 bases, with 8 bases left in between. This CDR3 is built from 15 residues. From germline, CDR1 is SGHRS and CDR2 YFSETQ. The CDR3 loop reads CASSLAGANTGELFF. CDR3 DNA sequence: TGCGCCAGCAGCTTGGCAGGGGCAAACACCGGGGAGCTGTTTTTT. The full variable domain, completed using reference TRBV5-1 and TRBJ2-2, is KAGVTQTPRYLIKTRGQQVTLSCSPISGHRSVSWYQQTPGQGLQFLFEYFSETQRNKGNFPGRFSGRQFSNSRSEMNVSTLELGDSALYLCASSLAGANTGELFFGEGSRLTVL.

The chain couples TRBV5-5 to TRBJ2-1, with D perhaps matching TRBD1 (5 bases). CDR3 size: 14 residues. Germline V gives CDR1 SGHKS, CDR2 YYEKEE (reference sequence). Deletions cut 4 bases from V and 8 bases from J, with 16 bases between. CDR3: CASSLPQGLDEQFF. CDR3 DNA sequence: TGTGCCAGCAGCCTACCGCAGGGTTTAGATGAGCAGTTCTTC.

This clonotype was found a few times. The chain is built from TRBV6-6 and TRBJ2-3, with 12 bases matching TRBD2. CDR1 and CDR2 from the germline V gene are MNHNY and SVGAGI (reference sequence). The CDR3 extends over 16 amino acids. The J segment lost 2 bases and the V segment lost 2 bases, leaving 2 bases of the junction unmatched. This chain's CDR3 is CASSYGLAGYTDTQYF. DNA of the CDR3: TGTGCCAGCAGTTACGGACTAGCGGGATACACAGATACGCAGTATTTT.

V is TRBV7-9 and J is TRBJ1-1; TRBD1 is a possible D gene (5 bases). The V end lost 6 bases, the J end lost 6 bases, and 17 bases lay between the germline ends. CDR1 is SEHNR, CDR2 FQNEAQ, per germline (reference sequence). The CDR3 sequence is 14 residues long. The CDR3 bases are TGTGCCAGCAGACCACCATCTCGAGGGGCTGAAGCTTTCTTT. Amino acid sequence: CASRPPSRGAEAFF.

This clonotype has more than one count but fewer than ten. V and J are TRBV7-9 and TRBJ2-3, with a tentative D call TRBD2 (6 bases). Germline V lookup: CDR1 SEHNR, CDR2 FQNEAQ (reference sequence). This CDR3 comprises 14 residues. V was pared by 1 base and J by 6 bases, with 11 bases between. CDR3 nucleotides: TGTGCCAGCAGCTTAGACGGGGGAAGGGATACGCAGTATTTT. Encoded protein: CASSLDGGRDTQYF.

This clonotype appeared a few times. The J gene is TRBJ1-6, the V gene TRBV28; a weak D match, TRBD1 (6 bases). V was shortened by 5 bases and J by 0 bases, with 11 bases between the two germline ends. Germline V CDR1 and CDR2: MDHEN, SYDVKM. There are 16 residues in the CDR3. CDR3 bases: TGTGCCAGCAGTACAGGGACCACCTCCTATAATTCACCCCTCCACTTT. Its protein is CASSTGTTSYNSPLHF.

This clonotype was counted a few times. The chain joins TRBV20-1 to TRBJ1-3; TRBD1 might be the D (5 bases). Germline V gene sequence: CDR1 DFQATT, CDR2 SNEGSKA (reference sequence). The V gene lost 0 bases and the J gene lost 11 bases, with 14 bases spanning the gap. This CDR3 spans 13 amino acids. The CDR3 region has the DNA TGCAGTGCTAGAGATCCGGGGACTGCGTCCATATATTTT. Translating gives CSARDPGTASIYF.

The V call is TRBV3-1, the J call TRBJ2-5, with TRBD2 matching over 8 bases. Germline V CDR1 and CDR2: LGHDT, YNNKEL (reference sequence). V shed 6 bases, J shed 2 bases, and the junction held 2 bases outside the gene matches. The CDR3 is made up of 13 amino acids. CDR3 in amino acids: CASRTSEQETQYF. In DNA, the CDR3 is TGTGCCAGCAGGACTAGCGAACAAGAGACCCAGTACTTC.

The chain has TRBV5-1 and TRBJ2-3, with a weak D call TRBD1 (6 bases). The CDR3 contains 14 residues. V was shortened by 2 bases and J by 4 bases, with 11 bases between the two germline ends. Germline CDR1 SGHRS, CDR2 YFSETQ. CDR3 bases: TGCGCCAGCAGCTTACAGGGTCCCCCAGATACGCAGTATTTT. It specifies CASSLQGPPDTQYF.

The rearrangement joins TRBV6-2 or TRBV6-3 to TRBJ1-2; 7 bases are shared with TRBD1. CDR1 and CDR2 from the germline V gene are MNHEY and SVGEGT. The CDR3 has 17 amino acids. V shed 2 bases, J shed 4 bases, and the junction held 13 bases outside the gene matches. This CDR3 is CASSYPDYRDSFYGYTF. For the CDR3, the DNA is TGTGCCAGCAGTTACCCAGATTACAGGGACAGCTTCTATGGCTACACCTTC.

This clonotype was seen at least ten times. The chain is built from TRBV6-5 and TRBJ1-2; D remains ambiguous. V lost 2 bases, J lost 2 bases, and 6 bases lay in between. The CDR3 runs to 13 residues. Germline values: CDR1 MNHEY, CDR2 SVGAGI. The CDR3 here is CASSYGTNYGYTF. The CDR3 bases are TGTGCCAGCAGTTACGGAACCAACTATGGCTACACCTTC.

The chain has TRBV12-3 or TRBV12-4 and TRBJ1-5; D unclear. Trimming took 4 bases from V and 6 from J, leaving 7 bases between them. CDR3 length: 12 residues. CDR3 residues: CASSSDAQPQHF. DNA of the CDR3: TGTGCCAGCAGTTCGGACGCTCAGCCCCAGCATTTT.

V and J are TRBV6-5 and TRBJ2-1; D unclear. The CDR3 totals 13 residues. The V end was cut by 8 bases, the J end by 8 bases, with 16 bases between. The germline gives CDR1 MNHEY, CDR2 SVGAGI. The CDR3 nucleotides read TGTGCCAGCTTGGGCAGACGTCCGCATGAGCAGTTCTTC. It yields the protein CASLGRRPHEQFF.

This clonotype was seen only a few times. The genes are TRBV20-1 and TRBJ2-7, with a tentative D call TRBD2 (5 bases). Germline V gives CDR1 DFQATT, CDR2 SNEGSKA (reference sequence). Between the trimmed V and J ends, which lost 4 bases and 4 bases, there was a span of 11 bases. This CDR3 has 12 residues. The CDR3 nucleotides are TGCAGTGCTACCGGGAAGATTTACGAGCAGTACTTC. This encodes CSATGKIYEQYF.

The genes are TRBV6-5 and TRBJ2-3; 9 bases align to TRBD2. Germline V lookup: CDR1 MNHEY, CDR2 SVGAGI. This CDR3 spans 14 amino acids. V was clipped by 2 bases and J by 6 bases; unmatched bases: 3. The CDR3 protein is CASSYGLAGDTQYF. For the CDR3, the DNA is TGTGCCAGCAGTTACGGGCTAGCGGGGGATACGCAGTATTTT.

This clonotype occurred many times. The genes are TRBV4-3 and TRBJ2-6, with 7 positions matching TRBD2. Germline CDR1 is LGHNA and CDR2 is YSLEER. The CDR3 spans 19 residues. Trimming removed 0 bases from V and 0 bases from J; junction bases left unmatched: 8. The CDR3 region has the DNA TGCGCCAGCAGCCAAGACAGTAGCGGGCTATACTCTGGGGCCAACGTCCTGACTTTC. Protein sequence: CASSQDSSGLYSGANVLTF.

The chain is built from TRBV11-2 and TRBJ2-1; D unresolved. The V end lost 0 bases, the J end lost 3 bases, and 9 bases lay between the germline ends. The CDR3 is made up of 15 amino acids. Germline values: CDR1 SGHAT, CDR2 FQNNGV. CDR3 sequence reads: CASSLEGMGYNEQFF. DNA of the CDR3: TGTGCCAGCAGCTTAGAGGGGATGGGCTACAATGAGCAGTTCTTC.

This clonotype was detected a few times. The chain carries TRBV5-1 and TRBJ2-1; no clear D gene. There are 12 residues in the CDR3. Germline V gene sequence: CDR1 SGHRS, CDR2 YFSETQ. V was cut by 4 bases and J by 6 bases, with 8 bases left in between. The CDR3 sequence: CASSEGRNEQFF. The CDR3 DNA is TGCGCCAGCAGCGAAGGGCGCAATGAGCAGTTCTTC.